Listed here are 10 T cell receptor beta chains from one sample, sequenced in a study of OX40 agonist ivuxolimab in advanced cancers. Sequencing used immunoSEQ multiplex PCR; TCRdb keeps in-frame clones, though not all of them. The repertoire holds some 35,000 clones, more than 60% seen once, with more than 14% in the top ten. The sample consisted of CD4+ or CD8+ T cells sorted from blood, taken in a trial of the OX40 agonist ivuxolimab. The receptors shown here come from an adult with an advanced solid tumor such as melanoma, head and neck, liver or kidney cancer.

This chain uses TRBV27 with TRBJ2-5; D possibly corresponds to TRBD1 (5 bases). The J call may be mistaken, given a closer DNA end match to TRBJ2-7. This CDR3 is 15 amino acids long. Germline V CDR1 and CDR2: MNHEY, SMNVEV (reference sequence). The DNA of the CDR3 is TGTGCCAGCAGTTCTCGGACAAAACGGTCCTACGAGCAGTACTTC. Amino acids: CASSSRTKRSYEQYF.

This rearrangement joins TRBV28 to TRBJ1-2; 7 bases are shared with TRBD1. V gave up 5 bases and J gave up 4 bases; unmatched junction bases: 7. CDR1 MDHEN and CDR2 SYDVKM come from the germline V gene. This CDR3 contains 14 residues. The DNA for the CDR3 is TGTGCCAGCAGTGTACAGGGGAAAGGCTATGGCTACACCTTC. Translation gives CASSVQGKGYGYTF.

The chain uses TRBV2 and TRBJ1-5, with D unclear. Germline V gene sequence: CDR1 SNHLY, CDR2 FYNNEI. This CDR3 is 15 amino acids long. V gave up 8 bases and J gave up 3 bases, with 17 bases separating them. CDR3 bases: TGTGCCAGCTCTCTTCGGCAGGTCCCCAATCAGCCCCAGCATTTT. This gives the protein CASSLRQVPNQPQHF.

The chain links TRBV5-1 to TRBJ2-2; D ambiguous. The CDR3 spans 14 residues. From germline, CDR1 is SGHRS and CDR2 YFSETQ. The V and J ends lost 2 bases and 4 bases respectively, with 9 bases between them. The CDR3 loop reads CASSFKPGTGELFF. CDR3 nucleotides: TGCGCCAGCAGCTTTAAGCCGGGCACCGGGGAGCTGTTTTTT.

This chain links TRBV6-4 with TRBJ2-2, with 8 positions matching TRBD1. The CDR3 spans 14 residues. V lost 0 bases and J lost 6; bases outside the gene matches: 0. Germline CDR1 MRHNA, CDR2 SNTAGT. The CDR3 DNA is TGTGCCAGCAGTGACTCGGACAGGGCCGGGGAGCTGTTTTTT. It is translated as CASSDSDRAGELFF.

The J gene is TRBJ1-1, the V gene TRBV29-1, with D possibly TRBD1 on 6 matching bases. Trimming cost V 7 bases and J 6 bases, with 15 bases left between them. The length of the CDR3 is 12 residues. CDR1 and CDR2 (germline): SQVTM, ANQGSEA. The DNA for the CDR3 is TGCAGCGGGAAAACAGGGTCCGCTGAAGCTTTCTTT. As protein: CSGKTGSAEAFF.

V gene TRBV28 combines with J gene TRBJ2-1, with 14 nucleotides matching TRBD2. The J segment lost 6 bases and the V segment lost 6 bases, leaving 4 bases of the junction unmatched. Germline CDR1 reads MDHEN; CDR2 reads SYDVKM. The CDR3 spans 15 residues. The CDR3 loop reads CASSLGTSGSNEQFF. The CDR3 DNA reads as TGTGCCAGCAGCCTCGGGACTAGCGGGAGCAATGAGCAGTTCTTC.

The V gene is TRBV28, the J gene TRBJ2-5; 9 bases agree with TRBD1. Unmatched junction bases numbered 11, after V lost 7 bases and J lost 5 bases. CDR1 MDHEN and CDR2 SYDVKM come from the germline V gene. The CDR3 extends over 15 amino acids. DNA for the CDR3: TGTGCCAGCACCATCTACAGGGGGCAGGGGGAGACCCAGTACTTC. This encodes CASTIYRGQGETQYF.

V is TRBV2 and J is TRBJ1-4; possible D gene TRBD1, 6 bases. The V gene's germline CDR1 is SNHLY and CDR2 FYNNEI. The V gene lost 5 bases and the J gene lost 5 bases, with 15 bases spanning the gap. There are 15 residues in the CDR3. CDR3 in amino acids: CASSLEGQLNEKLFF. The CDR3 nucleotides are TGTGCCAGCAGTCTAGAGGGACAACTAAATGAAAAACTGTTTTTT.

This clone is a singleton in its sample. This sequence joins TRBV9 and TRBJ1-1; 7 nucleotides match TRBD1. Germline V gene data show CDR1 as SGDLS and CDR2 as YYNGEE. Trimming removed 3 bases from V and 7 bases from J; junction bases left unmatched: 9. The length of the CDR3 is 14 residues. CDR3 loop: CASSGGGGINEAFF. Here the CDR3 DNA reads TGTGCCAGCAGCGGGGGAGGGGGCATCAATGAAGCTTTCTTT. The complete variable domain, with remaining parts taken from reference TRBV9 and TRBJ1-1, reads DSGVTQTPKHLITATGQRVTLRCSPRSGDLSVYWYQQSLDQGLQFLIQYYNGEERAKGNILERFSAQQFPDLHSELNLSSLELGDSALYFCASSGGGGINEAFFGQGTRLTVV.